One and the same sample provided the 26 T cell receptor beta chains below, sequenced in a study of spatial heterogeneity in lung cancer. This sample's time point: sample taken at primary tumor resection. Tumor, nontumor lung or frozen PBMC supplied whole RNA that was sequenced unsorted. TCRdb re-analysed the 5' RACE reads in MiXCR, keeping a single row per CDR3 protein. The sample has tens of thousands of distinct CDR3 sequences, under 4% seen once; the top ten hold around 26%. The starting material was PBMCs, obtained at surgery. The receptors were gathered from a female donor with early-stage non-small cell lung cancer.

This clonotype has ten or more counts. The V and J genes are TRBV7-9 and TRBJ1-1; D is unresolved. From germline, CDR1 is SEHNR and CDR2 FQNEAQ (reference sequence). The CDR3 covers 15 residues. Between the trimmed V and J ends, which lost 6 bases and 6 bases, there was a span of 20 bases. This CDR3 reads CASRPKARLGAEAFF. CDR3 sequence (DNA): TGTGCCAGCAGGCCGAAGGCCAGGCTCGGCGCTGAAGCTTTCTTT.

There are many counts of this clonotype. The chain combines TRBV6-5 with TRBJ1-1; possible D gene TRBD1, 5 bases. The ends were cut back, 4 bases at V and 5 bases at J, with 11 bases in the middle. Germline loops: CDR1 MNHEY, CDR2 SVGAGI. The CDR3 totals 13 residues. In DNA, the CDR3 is TGTGCCAGCAGTTCCGAGGGGTTTACTGAAGCTTTCTTT. This sequence encodes CASSSEGFTEAFF.

This clonotype has ten or more counts. The rearrangement joins TRBV11-3 to TRBJ2-1, with D possibly TRBD2 on 5 matching bases. The germline CDR1 and CDR2 sequences are SGHNT and YENEEA. The CDR3 totals 17 residues. The ends were cut back, 1 base at V and 0 bases at J, with 13 bases in the middle. CDR3 residues: CASSLGSGTRSYNEQFF. The CDR3 coding sequence is TGTGCCAGCAGCTTAGGTTCGGGAACCCGCTCCTACAATGAGCAGTTCTTC.

This clonotype was seen ten or more times. The chain combines TRBV28 with TRBJ1-5, with a tentative D call TRBD1 (5 bases). Trimming removed 7 bases at V and 3 bases at J, with 13 bases between. The CDR3 is made up of 14 amino acids. Germline V CDR1 and CDR2: MDHEN, SYDVKM. CDR3 bases: TGTGCCAGCAACTCCGGGACCCTCAATCAGCCCCAGCATTTT. Translation gives CASNSGTLNQPQHF.

This clonotype came up many times. The V and J genes are TRBV6-2 or TRBV6-3 and TRBJ2-1; the D gene is possibly TRBD2 (7 bases). This CDR3 comprises 17 residues. Trimming took 6 bases from V and 0 from J, leaving 18 bases between them. Germline CDR1 and CDR2: MNHEY and SVGEGT. As DNA, the CDR3 is TGTGCCAGCAGCCCCAGGGGACTATCAGTCTCCTACAATGAGCAGTTCTTC. Amino acids: CASSPRGLSVSYNEQFF.

Ten or more counts support this clonotype. The CDR3 bases are TGTGCCAGCCCTTCGGAGGGGGGTTTCGAAGCTTTCTTT. Amino acids: CASPSEGGFEAFF. The rearrangement uses TRBV27 and TRBJ1-1; maybe TRBD1 (6 bases). V lost 8 bases, J lost 8 bases, and 18 bases lay in between. This CDR3 contains 13 residues. Germline V CDR1 and CDR2: MNHEY, SMNVEV (reference sequence).

This clonotype was counted many times. V and J are TRBV27 and TRBJ2-3; D gene unclear. Germline lookup yields CDR1 MNHEY and CDR2 SMNVEV (reference sequence). V was cut by 4 bases and J by 0 bases, with 11 bases left in between. There are 15 residues in the CDR3. The CDR3 sequence is CASSSPTESTDTQYF. The CDR3 DNA is TGTGCCAGCAGTTCCCCCACGGAGAGCACAGATACGCAGTATTTT.

The rearrangement joins TRBV27 to TRBJ2-1; TRBD2 matches 16 bases. The J segment lost 2 bases and the V segment lost 5 bases, leaving 9 bases of the junction unmatched. CDR3 length equals 19 residues. Germline CDR1 is MNHEY and CDR2 is SMNVEV (reference sequence). This CDR3 is CASSNPGLAGGRAYNEQFF. CDR3 bases: TGTGCCAGCAGTAACCCGGGACTAGCGGGGGGGCGGGCCTACAATGAGCAGTTCTTC.

This clonotype was seen at least ten times. This chain links TRBV3-1 with TRBJ2-5; D is tentatively TRBD1 or TRBD2 (6 bases each). Germline CDR1 and CDR2: LGHDT and YNNKEL (reference sequence). There are 15 residues in the CDR3. V was clipped by 0 bases and J by 6 bases, with 14 bases between them. The CDR3 DNA sequence: TGTGCCAGCAGCCAAGATCTGGTAGGGGGGAAGACCCAGTACTTC. Translated, it gives CASSQDLVGGKTQYF.

This clonotype was seen a few times. The V gene is TRBV25-1, the J gene TRBJ2-3; D unclear. V was pared by 2 bases and J by 2 bases, with 8 bases between. CDR1 is MGHDK and CDR2 is SYGVNS in the germline V gene. The CDR3 loop spans 14 amino acids. The CDR3 DNA reads TGTGCCAGCAGTGAACTGTTTTTCACAGATACGCAGTATTTT. This codes for CASSELFFTDTQYF. Full variable domain (remainder filled in from reference TRBV25-1 and TRBJ2-3): EADIYQTPRYLVIGTGKKITLECSQTMGHDKMYWYQQDPGMELHLIHYSYGVNSTEKGDLSSESTVSRIRTEHFPLTLESARPSHTSQYLCASSELFFTDTQYFGPGTRLTVL.

This clonotype has a count of ten or more. This sequence joins TRBV3-1 and TRBJ2-7, with D perhaps TRBD1 or TRBD2 (5 bases each). Germline V gene lookup returns CDR1 LGHDT and CDR2 YNNKEL (reference sequence). Trimming took off 5 bases at V and 2 bases at J, with 13 bases between the two ends. This CDR3 region has 14 residues. The CDR3 bases are TGTGCCAGCAGCGGACTGGAAGGGGCCTACGAGCAGTACTTC. Its protein is CASSGLEGAYEQYF.

This clonotype was picked up many times. The chain uses TRBV5-1 and TRBJ2-5, with unresolved D. The ends were cut back, 0 bases at V and 2 bases at J, with 8 bases in the middle. CDR3 length equals 14 residues. Germline-derived CDR1 and CDR2 are SGHRS and YFSETQ. Written as DNA, the CDR3 is TGCGCCAGCAGCTTGGTCTCTAGTCAAGAGACCCAGTACTTC. It yields the protein CASSLVSSQETQYF.

This clonotype was seen repeatedly, ten times or more. The DNA of the CDR3 is TGTGCCAGCTCACGGCTAACTAGCCGATTTTCTATGAACACCGGGGAGCTGTTTTTT. Residues: CASSRLTSRFSMNTGELFF. The rearrangement links TRBV27 to TRBJ2-2; tentatively, D is TRBD2 (6 bases). CDR1 is MNHEY and CDR2 is SMNVEV in the germline V gene (reference sequence). The germline V and J ends were trimmed by 8 bases and 1 base, with 26 bases remaining between them. This CDR3 is 19 amino acids long.

This clonotype was seen ten or more times. CDR3 nucleotide sequence: TGTGCCAGCCAAGCGGGAGATCTGTTCTTC. This sequence encodes CASQAGDLFF. This sequence joins TRBV6-6 and TRBJ2-1, with TRBD2 matching over 8 bases. This CDR3 is built from 10 residues. CDR1 and CDR2 (germline): MNHNY, SVGAGI (reference sequence). With V trimmed by 8 bases and J by 15 bases, 6 bases remained unmatched.

V gene TRBV19 combines with J gene TRBJ2-5; D call uncertain. Germline assignment: CDR1 LNHDA and CDR2 SQIVND (reference sequence). This CDR3 comprises 14 residues. V lost 4 bases to trimming and J lost 0 bases, with 9 bases between them. The CDR3 here is CASSTRKYQETQYF. The CDR3, as DNA: TGTGCCAGTAGTACTAGGAAGTACCAAGAGACCCAGTACTTC.

Ten or more counts support this clonotype. This chain uses TRBV7-6 with TRBJ1-6; D is unresolved. The CDR3 has 13 residues. V gave up 3 bases and J gave up 8 bases, with 8 bases separating them. Germline V gives CDR1 SGHVS, CDR2 FNYEAQ. The CDR3 sequence: CASSLNWDSPLHF. CDR3 DNA: TGTGCCAGCAGCTTGAACTGGGATTCACCCCTCCACTTT. Based on the CDR3 plus reference TRBV7-6 and TRBJ1-6, the full variable domain is GAGVSQSPRYKVTKRGQDVALRCDPISGHVSLYWYRQALGQGPEFLTYFNYEAQQDKSGLPNDRFSAERPEGSISTLTIQRTEQRDSAMYRCASSLNWDSPLHFGNGTRLTVT.

The sample holds many counts of this clonotype. This chain connects TRBV5-1 to TRBJ2-7; D gene uncertain. The CDR3 loop spans 14 amino acids. Germline CDR1 is SGHRS and CDR2 is YFSETQ. The V and J ends lost 6 bases and 3 bases respectively, with 16 bases between them. The CDR3 DNA sequence: TGCGCCAGCAACTCAATGCGGTCAGGCTACGAGCAGTACTTC. Protein: CASNSMRSGYEQYF.

This clonotype was found many times. The rearrangement uses TRBV6-1 and TRBJ1-6; possible D gene TRBD1, 6 bases. The V and J ends lost 1 base and 7 bases respectively, with 8 bases between them. This CDR3 is built from 14 residues. Germline values: CDR1 MNHNS, CDR2 SASEGT. The CDR3 nucleotides are TGTGCCAGCAGTGAAGTGGGGGCGAATTCACCCCTCCACTTT. Residues: CASSEVGANSPLHF.

There are many counts of this clonotype. The chain couples TRBV7-3 to TRBJ2-3; possibly TRBD2 for D (5 bases). The CDR3 runs to 14 residues. Germline V gene lookup returns CDR1 SGHTA and CDR2 FQGTGA. Trimming left V 3 bases short and J 6 bases short, with 13 bases between. The CDR3 DNA reads TGTGCCAGCAGCTTCGCCGAGGGCCTCGATACGCAGTATTTT. Translating it yields CASSFAEGLDTQYF.

This clonotype was detected ten times or more. The V gene is TRBV28, the J gene TRBJ2-5; 8 bases map to TRBD1. Looked up from germline, CDR1 is MDHEN and CDR2 is SYDVKM. Losses at the gene ends were 6 bases for V and 5 bases for J; bases not matched to a gene: 8. CDR3 length equals 14 residues. In nucleotides, the CDR3 is TGTGCCAGCAGAATCACAGGGGGTGGTGAGACCCAGTACTTC. It specifies CASRITGGGETQYF.

This clonotype was picked up many times. The gene calls are TRBV7-9 and TRBJ2-7; D tentatively fits TRBD1 or TRBD2 (6 bases each). The CDR3 contains 14 residues. V lost 6 bases, J lost 5 bases, and 17 bases lay in between. Germline V CDR1 and CDR2: SEHNR, FQNEAQ (reference sequence). The CDR3 protein is CASSTGRNPNEQYF. The CDR3 DNA sequence: TGTGCCAGCAGTACAGGGAGGAATCCAAACGAGCAGTACTTC.

The CDR3 is CASSHPDENQPQHF. In DNA form, the CDR3 reads TGTGCCAGCAGTCATCCCGACGAGAATCAGCCCCAGCATTTT. The V gene is TRBV28, the J gene TRBJ1-5; unclear D gene. The germline gives CDR1 MDHEN, CDR2 SYDVKM. The CDR3 covers 14 residues. With 5 bases removed from V and 4 bases from J, the gap between germline ends came to 12 bases.

This clonotype has a count of ten or more. This chain connects TRBV20-1 to TRBJ2-7; the D gene is possibly TRBD1 (6 bases). The CDR3 has 14 residues. V was trimmed by 4 bases and J by 0 bases, leaving 13 bases between them. Per the germline V gene, CDR1 is DFQATT and CDR2 is SNEGSKA (reference sequence). DNA for the CDR3: TGCAGTGCTATCGGACAGACCGGCTCCTACGAGCAGTACTTC. It is translated as CSAIGQTGSYEQYF.

This clonotype was counted many times. V gene TRBV7-6 combines with J gene TRBJ2-5; TRBD2 agrees at 11 bases. After removal of 4 bases from V and 5 bases from J, the junction contained 12 bases not matched to a gene. Germline V gives CDR1 SGHVS, CDR2 FNYEAQ. The CDR3 is 17 residues long. In DNA form, the CDR3 reads TGTGCCAGCAGCTGGGACCCACTAGCGGGAGATCAGGAGACCCAGTACTTC. Translated, it gives CASSWDPLAGDQETQYF.

This clonotype was recorded many times. The chain has TRBV20-1 and TRBJ2-5; no clear D. Trimming took 3 bases from V and 2 from J, leaving 7 bases between them. Germline CDR1 reads DFQATT; CDR2 reads SNEGSKA (reference sequence). This CDR3 has 12 amino acids. This chain's CDR3 is CSASFHQETQYF. The CDR3, as DNA: TGCAGTGCTAGTTTCCATCAAGAGACCCAGTACTTC.

This clonotype has a count of ten or more. The gene calls are TRBV2 and TRBJ1-5, with TRBD1 matching 7 bases. This CDR3 is built from 16 residues. With 2 bases clipped from V and 1 base from J, the junction kept 5 bases outside the gene matches. Germline CDR1 is SNHLY and CDR2 is FYNNEI. The CDR3 region is CASSESVRGSNQPQHF. The CDR3 nucleotides read TGTGCCAGCAGTGAATCGGTCAGGGGGAGCAATCAGCCCCAGCATTTT. Drawing the rest from reference TRBV2 and TRBJ1-5, the complete variable domain is EPEVTQTPSHQVTQMGQEVILRCVPISNHLYFYWYRQILGQKVEFLVSFYNNEISEKSEIFDDQFSVERPDGSNFTLKIRSTKLEDSAMYFCASSESVRGSNQPQHFGDGTRLSIL.